This TCR beta chain was found in a study of blood T cell repertoires in COVID-19. The protocol was immunoSEQ multiplex PCR, while the TCRdb copy is restricted to in-frame clones and leaves out a portion. The table includes around 150,000 clones, 92% detected once. During active infection, Seattle patients enrolled and were then monitored through disease. The length of the CDR3 is 10 residues. V gave up 3 bases and J gave up 8 bases, with 4 bases separating them. The germline V gene encodes CDR1 SEHNR and CDR2 FQNEAQ (reference sequence). The chain combines TRBV7-9 with TRBJ1-2; D not resolved. The sequenced sample was peripheral blood. This receptor was obtained from a man aged 30 to 45 with COVID-19, enrolled during active disease. This CDR3 reads CASSFGGYTF. The CDR3 nucleotides are TGTGCCAGCAGCTTCGGGGGCTACACCTTC.